This T cell receptor (beta chain) was sequenced for a study of blood T cell repertoires in COVID-19. Whole-study context: COVID-19 samples from acute and convalescent phases originated in the United States, Italy and Spain.

CDR3 length: 16 residues. J was trimmed by 4 bases and V by 5 bases; bases with no gene match: 7. Germline CDR1 is SNHLY and CDR2 is FYNNEI. In the authors' workflow: Reference gene primers were amplified, and this amplification served to estimate nucleated cell counts. TCRdb keeps only in-frame clones here, not all; method: immunoSEQ multiplex PCR. That table is the source of V, J and clone size, and D and trimming were worked out from the DNA. Of hundreds of thousands of clones listed, around 89% were seen once; the top ten hold 3%. This TCR derives from a woman aged 45-59 years who had recovered from COVID-19. The sequencing input was PBMCs or T cells enriched from blood (not recorded which). V gene TRBV2 combines with J gene TRBJ2-1; 11 bases agree with TRBD2. CDR3 sequence reads: CASSPRGLAAYNEQFF. Written as DNA, the CDR3 is TGTGCCAGCAGTCCCCGGGGACTAGCGGCATACAATGAGCAGTTCTTC.